Below, one T cell receptor (beta chain) is given with its context. Its cognate antigen has yet to be identified. These data belong to a study of cytomegalovirus exposure and HLA in healthy donors (dated by TCRdb to the late 2010s). Regarding the research as a whole: According to an earlier analysis of a few hundred of the donors, 150 million to 200 million T cells yielded some 120 million unique TCR beta sequences and about 280 Gb of sequence data. Among the roughly 390 genotyped donors, 75% to 90% belonged to the genetic ancestry cluster associated with self-reported Caucasian donors. Both class I and class II loci were covered by HLA typing, at four-digit resolution. The study aimed to test whether cataloging public T cell receptors could reveal signatures of past pathogen exposure. In a later genetic analysis, genome-wide SNP genotypes for about 55% of the roughly 700 donors were used, and that subset was treated as a discovery cohort. Rather than drawing on any new phenotypic data, the later analysis identified candidate immune exposures from TCR beta sequences and the way those sequences occurred across donors. In addition to the first cohort of 666 subjects, a separate validation cohort of approximately 120 different subjects was used. Alongside the repertoire data, information on donor age, sex, ethnicity and CMV serostatus was compiled. Roughly 300 gigabases of sequencing data and approximately 80 million unique TCR sequences were included in an early release covering over 600 HLA-typed donors. Among around 400 genotyped donors of the cohort, an average of around 250,000 unique TCR beta nucleotide sequences was sequenced per donor, of which about 18% were non-productive. A later analysis re-analyzed previously published TCR beta repertoires from roughly 690 donors and added high-resolution HLA genotyping to study TCR occurrence patterns. To decide whether each TCR beta V gene segment behaved as functional or pseudogenic, an earlier analysis of some 600 of the donors relied on high-throughput TCR beta sequencing. All discovery cohort repertoires had been generated using a single sequencing platform. Typing coverage varied by locus: about 629-630 donors for A, B, C, DRB1 and DQB1; some 520 for DQA1; nearly 610 for DPA1; under 490 for DPB1. To predict cytomegalovirus infection status, the study combined high-throughput TCR immunosequencing, statistical association of individual TCRs with disease status, and machine learning. Because of strong linkage in the cohort, four or five DR-DQ haplotypes were treated as single units for association and clustering. The study used immunosequencing to profile the T cell repertoires of 666 subjects and linked those repertoires to cytomegalovirus serostatus.

Libraries came from the immunoSEQ multiplex PCR assay. The multiplex PCR relied on a mix of 60 forward primers for TCR Vbeta segments and 13 reverse primers for TCR Jbeta segments. The CDR3 region of rearranged TCR beta genes was amplified from genomic DNA with a multiplex PCR assay. On the Illumina HiSeq System, the amplified TCR beta libraries were sequenced as 87-base-pair reads. In the source study's methods: In a later analysis, 77 million or so unique TCR beta chains were counted across the 500 to 700 repertoires, and roughly 10 million of these chains were shared by at least two donors. Raw reads were error-corrected and collapsed into unique sequences with a nearest-neighbor algorithm that merged closely related sequences to remove PCR and sequencing errors. V, D and J gene segments were assigned by aligning CDR3 sequences to IMGT reference sequences. Each retained sequence needed at least a six-nucleotide match to both a V gene segment and a J gene segment. Rearrangements were called productive when the CDR3 lacked stop codons and stayed in frame with V and J; all others were non-productive. CDR3 was defined by IMGT convention, running from the second conserved V-encoded cysteine to the conserved J-encoded phenylalanine. Sequences without an unambiguous match to a single V gene segment were excluded from the earlier analysis of several hundred of the donors. In an earlier analysis of a few hundred of the donors, a V segment was called functional when productive rearrangements were above 56.7%, and segregating when the standard deviation between donors exceeded 5%. A statistical classification framework was built for diagnosing cytomegalovirus status from the catalog of TCR beta chain sequences. A later analysis assigned V and J genes by comparing TCR nucleotide sequences with IMGT/GENE-DB human TR gene sequences. The TCRdist pipeline was used in a later analysis to assign CDR3 sequences and most-parsimonious VDJ recombination scenarios. In a later analysis, each TCR beta chain was defined by its CDR3 amino acid sequence together with its V-gene family, and reads lacking a unique V-gene family were excluded. To address suspected cross-contamination and a sequencing artifact, a later analysis removed over 500 highly shared, low-generation-probability nucleotide sequences. In a later analysis, a clonal expansion index was calculated for each public chain from normalized within-repertoire ranks of inferred template counts. A later analysis computed generation probabilities with a VDJ recombination model fitted to out-of-frame rearrangements, and checked the results against IGoR. Hypergeometric tests were used in a later analysis to score TCR-TCR, TCR-HLA and TCR-CMV co-occurrence, with a repertoire-size bias correction applied to the TCR pairs. A later analysis estimated false discovery rates by permuting HLA or CMV assignments 20 times. In a later analysis, co-occurring TCRs were grouped with DBSCAN, and TCRdist sequence similarity was added when clustering was performed within HLA-allele-positive subsets. Co-occurrence clustering excluded repertoires with fewer than 30,000 or more than 120,000 public chains, plus five with anomalous nucleotide sharing. Here the immuneACCESS table is served through TCRdb, limited to in-frame sequences with V and J called. Missing clones are a known gap in these copies; in checked studies unresolved V genes cover under half, and the rest lacks a known reason. That table gives V, J and clone size, and the DNA gave D and trimming. This specimen's table enumerates roughly 60,000 clones. 3.6% of the sample comes from the top ten.

The cohort consisted of hundreds of healthy bone marrow donors. At the time of sampling, all cohort members were nominally healthy, though unrecorded immune exposures were likely present. The donor was CMV seronegative and was included in the group of about 350 seronegative cohort members. A peripheral blood sample was provided by each donor, and peripheral blood mononuclear cells were used for TCR beta sequencing. The Qiagen DNeasy Blood Extraction Kit was used to extract genomic DNA from the blood cell samples. Spanning cysteine to phenylalanine, the CDR3 consists of 15 amino acids. The kept DNA is CDR3 alone, 45 bases in frame from the first base. The germline V gene (reference sequence) yields LNHDA for CDR1 and SQIVND for CDR2. Trimming at the junction amounts to 5 bases on V and 7 bases on J, and the germline ends lie 15 bases apart. Broader findings and caveats from the paper: Across donors, most TCR sequences were observed very rarely, whereas some public TCRs were present in many individuals. Roughly uniform sequencing depth across donors was assumed in presence/absence analyses, although this assumption may not hold. In an earlier analysis of around 500 of the donors, most TCR beta V segments appeared in productive rearrangements about 87% or about 30% of the time, broadly matching IMGT annotations. A later analysis found that TCR association rates varied across HLA loci, with DRB1 alleles showing the most associated TCRs and HLA-C alleles the fewest. Assigning TCR associations to individual alleles was difficult when HLA alleles, especially DR and DQ, strongly co-occurred. In a later genetic analysis, a missense DCLRE1C variant was associated with V-gene and J-gene trimming of TCR beta chains, and the association was replicated in an independent cohort. A later analysis found that HLA-associated TCR beta chains were more clonally expanded and had lower generation probabilities than equally common non-associated chains. The cohort was sequenced for TCR beta chains only, and without alpha or paired-chain data the features that could be detected were limited. In a later analysis, most CMV-associated TCR beta chains were found to appear HLA-restricted, with HLA associations seemingly driven largely by CMV exposure. The earlier analysis of approximately 590 of the donors excluded roughly 17 rarely observed V segments, including chromosome 9 orphons, because counts were too low. According to the authors, the approach could potentially be generalized to other disease states and immunological phenotypes. Linkage disequilibrium might explain the correlated functional status among segregating V segments, but an unknown experimental factor could not be ruled out. A further reported finding was that TCR beta sequences accurately predicted the HLA-A and HLA-B alleles for most subjects in the first cohort. In a later genetic analysis, fewer N-insertions in productive TCRs were reported among donors in an Asian-associated ancestry cluster than the roughly 700-donor mean. The study listed around 160 TCR beta chains as associated with cytomegalovirus. In both the original and validation cohorts, the classifier was reported to diagnose cytomegalovirus status with high specificity and sensitivity. According to a later analysis, parvovirus B19, influenza, CMV and Epstein-Barr virus appeared linked to several top co-occurrence clusters. A cluster of highly shared sequence variants was judged likely to represent a technical artifact of the sequencing pipeline. Because some donors lacked HLA typing at each locus, the association tests relied only on the typed subset. In vitro tests confirmed that a few of the cytomegalovirus-associated TCR beta chains recognize cytomegalovirus antigens. In a later analysis, 16,951 TCR beta sequences were associated with specific HLA alleles at a false discovery rate of 0.05. The 87-base-pair reads could not distinguish some IMGT-functional V segments, including TRBV6-2 and TRBV6-3, so those segments were excluded. Immune exposure information for the cohort was limited to CMV serostatus.

What was sequenced was PBMCs. This receptor chain uses TRBV19 and TRBJ1-6, with TRBD1 perhaps the D gene, on 5 matching bases. This sequence was found in a woman between 18 and 30 years old in good health and CMV-seronegative. The bases are TGTGCCAGTAGTTCTTTCAGGGCTATGAATTCACCCCTCCACTTT. It translates as CASSSFRAMNSPLHF.